This T cell receptor beta chain appears in the sequencing data of a study of blood T cells in healthy people across ages. A sample-barcoded 5' primer and a J-beta primer mix were used in a second PCR of roughly 6 to 12 cycles. MiXCR, run by TCRdb on the 5' RACE reads, gives a single entry per CDR3 protein. The sample holds 1.5 million to 2 million distinct CDR3 sequences, roughly two fifths seen once. Study-wide points: Per-million-T-cell TCR beta diversity fell roughly linearly with age.

Deletions cut 6 bases from V and 7 bases from J, with 15 bases between. Germline V gives CDR1 MNHNY, CDR2 SVGAGI (reference sequence). CDR3 size: 14 residues. To note about this clonotype: The antigen is not known.

The chain links TRBV6-6 to TRBJ1-4; D possibly corresponds to TRBD1 (5 bases). The receptor's source is a human donor in good health. The material sequenced was blood. The CDR3 nucleotides are TGTGCCAGCAGCTCCCAGGGAAGTTCTGAAAAACTGTTTTTT. Amino acid sequence: CASSSQGSSEKLFF.